This passage covers 23 T cell receptor beta chains from one sample sequenced in a study of T cells in Graves' hyperthyroidism and ophthalmopathy. Amplified TCR beta CDR3 regions came from RNA transcripts. With the HTBI primer set, the TCR CDR3 went through a first round of RT-PCR. TCRdb re-called the multiplex PCR reads with MiXCR, one entry per CDR3 protein. The sample carries some 650,000 distinct CDR3 sequences, more than 15% recorded once. The sequencing input was blood. The origin of the receptors is a woman aged 40-49 years with Graves' ophthalmopathy.

This clonotype appeared many times. This chain links TRBV12-3 or TRBV12-4 with TRBJ1-3, with D possibly matching TRBD1 (5 bases). There are 15 residues in the CDR3. V was pared by 5 bases and J by 0 bases, with 11 bases between. CDR3 coding DNA: TGTGCCAGCAGTCCGAACACAGGCTCTGGAAACACCATATATTTT. It translates to CASSPNTGSGNTIYF.

This clonotype appeared many times. J is TRBJ1-4 and V is TRBV5-1; 10 positions agree with TRBD1. The CDR3 is 15 residues long. V trimming: 0 bases; J trimming: 8 bases; junction bases outside the gene matches: 4. Per the germline V gene, CDR1 is SGHRS and CDR2 is YFSETQ. CDR3 coding DNA: TGCGCCAGCAGCTTGGCGACAGGGGGCGACGAAAAACTGTTTTTT. It translates to CASSLATGGDEKLFF.

The chain uses TRBV19 and TRBJ1-2; TRBD1 matches 10 bases. J was trimmed by 6 bases and V by 4 bases; bases with no gene match: 8. Germline loops: CDR1 LNHDA, CDR2 SQIVND (reference sequence). The CDR3 totals 15 residues. The CDR3 sequence is CASSTPGDRGHGYTF. CDR3 in DNA: TGTGCCAGTAGTACCCCCGGGGACAGGGGTCATGGCTACACCTTC.

This clonotype was found a few times. V usage is TRBV10-3 and J usage is TRBJ1-5; D remains ambiguous. From germline, CDR1 is ENHRY and CDR2 SYGVKD. V was clipped by 3 bases and J by 6 bases, with 15 bases between them. This CDR3 is built from 15 residues. The CDR3 nucleotides are TGTGCCATCAGTGACCACACTGGGCGCGGTCAGCCCCAGCATTTT. This encodes CAISDHTGRGQPQHF.

Ten or more counts support this clonotype. The V and J genes are TRBV3-1 and TRBJ2-1; maybe TRBD2 (6 bases). This CDR3 spans 14 amino acids. Germline loops: CDR1 LGHDT, CDR2 YNNKEL (reference sequence). V was clipped by 1 base and J by 2 bases, with 6 bases between them. The CDR3 DNA reads TGTGCCAGCAGCCAAGGCGGGACCTACAATGAGCAGTTCTTC. It specifies CASSQGGTYNEQFF.

As to this clonotype: It may be a read error: a sequence one base away is much more abundant. The CDR3 DNA follows: TGCGCCAGCAGCCGCCGCTCGGGGACTAGCGGGAGGGTTGGGCCCTACAATGAGCAGTTCTTC. Protein: CASSRRSGTSGRVGPYNEQFF. This rearrangement joins TRBV5-1 to TRBJ2-1; 16 nucleotides agree with TRBD2. The germline CDR1 and CDR2 sequences are SGHRS and YFSETQ. V trimming: 4 bases; J trimming: 2 bases; junction bases outside the gene matches: 15. This CDR3 has 21 residues.

This clonotype turned up a few times. J is TRBJ2-7 and V is TRBV28, with 9 bases matching TRBD1. The J call may be faulty, since TRBJ2-1 better matches the DNA end. CDR1 and CDR2 from the germline V gene are MDHEN and SYDVKM. CDR3 length equals 15 residues. Here the CDR3 DNA reads TGTGCCAGCAGTACGACAGGGGGGTCTAGAAGTGAGCAGTTCTTC. It codes for CASSTTGGSRSEQFF.

This clonotype has just a few counts. The V and J genes are TRBV12-3 or TRBV12-4 and TRBJ1-2; 8 nucleotides agree with TRBD1. The junction had 4 bases not matched to a gene; V was cut back by 3 bases and J by 7 bases. The CDR3 is made up of 13 amino acids. CDR3 in amino acids: CASSLTGEVGYTF. CDR3 bases: TGTGCCAGCAGTTTGACAGGGGAGGTTGGCTACACCTTC.

There are a few counts of this clonotype. This chain links TRBV7-9 with TRBJ2-1; no clear D. CDR3 size: 14 residues. Germline V lookup: CDR1 SEHNR, CDR2 FQNEAQ (reference sequence). The V and J ends lost 1 base and 9 bases respectively, with 13 bases between them. The CDR3 is CASSLGRSIGEQFF. Here the CDR3 DNA reads TGTGCCAGCAGCTTAGGAAGGTCTATTGGTGAGCAGTTCTTC.

This clonotype was picked up many times. The chain recombines TRBV28 with TRBJ1-2; TRBD1 aligns across 10 bases. The CDR3 spans 15 residues. Per the germline V gene, CDR1 is MDHEN and CDR2 is SYDVKM. Trimming took 5 bases from V and 7 from J; bases not matched to a gene: 10. This CDR3 is CASSQRQGARAGYTF. The CDR3 region has the DNA TGTGCCAGCAGTCAAAGACAGGGGGCTCGGGCTGGCTACACCTTC.

This clonotype turned up a few times. Given a much more abundant clone one base away, this may be a read error. This likely comes from a read error, as the CDR3 has no conserved phenylalanine or tryptophan at its end. This chain connects TRBV28 to TRBJ2-7; either TRBD1 or TRBD2 may fit D (6 bases each). The length of the CDR3 is 14 residues. Trimming took 7 bases from V and 2 from J, leaving 15 bases between them. CDR1 and CDR2 from the germline V gene are MDHEN and SYDVKM. The CDR3 DNA reads TGTGCCAGCACGCCTGGGGGGCAGACCTACGAGCAGTACCTC. Amino acids: CASTPGGQTYEQYL.

There are a few counts of this clonotype. V gene TRBV27 combines with J gene TRBJ2-6; D is unresolved. CDR1 and CDR2 (germline): MNHEY, SMNVEV (reference sequence). The length of the CDR3 is 15 residues. V was trimmed by 4 bases and J by 0 bases, leaving 7 bases between them. The CDR3 coding sequence is TGTGCCAGCAGTTATTCAGCCTCTGGGGCCAACGTCCTGACTTTC. This translates into CASSYSASGANVLTF.

The gene calls are TRBV6-5 and TRBJ2-1; 8 bases agree with TRBD2. Germline lookup yields CDR1 MNHEY and CDR2 SVGAGI. The trim removed 2 bases at V and 12 bases at J, leaving 12 bases unmatched. The CDR3 is 15 amino acids. CDR3 amino acids: CASSYRLLADGGQFF. The DNA for the CDR3 is TGTGCCAGCAGTTACCGGTTACTAGCGGACGGGGGGCAGTTCTTC.

The DNA of the CDR3 is TGTGCCAGCAGCTTAGTACTAACAGAGACCCAGTACTTC. Translated, it gives CASSLVLTETQYF. The rearrangement links TRBV7-9 to TRBJ2-5, with D unresolved. Germline CDR1 and CDR2: SEHNR and FQNEAQ (reference sequence). V was pared by 1 base and J by 4 bases, with 7 bases between. The CDR3 is 13 amino acids.

This clonotype came up many times. This rearrangement joins TRBV5-1 to TRBJ1-2, with D unresolved. The germline V and J ends were trimmed by 4 bases and 4 bases, with 17 bases remaining between them. This CDR3 spans 15 amino acids. Germline values: CDR1 SGHRS, CDR2 YFSETQ. The CDR3 sequence is CASSPAGLQIYGYTF. DNA of the CDR3: TGCGCCAGCAGCCCGGCTGGACTGCAGATCTATGGCTACACCTTC.

This clonotype occurred many times. V is TRBV18 and J is TRBJ2-1, with D perhaps matching TRBD1 (5 bases). This CDR3 has 13 residues. Trimming took off 2 bases at V and 10 bases at J, with 12 bases between the two ends. Germline assignment: CDR1 KGHSH and CDR2 LQKENI. CDR3 sequence (DNA): TGTGCCAGCTCACCAAGCCCAGGGCTAGAGCAGTTCTTC. This codes for CASSPSPGLEQFF.

V is TRBV20-1 and J is TRBJ1-1, with D possibly matching TRBD1 (6 bases). V lost 6 bases and J lost 6, with 23 bases in between. The CDR3 is 15 residues long. Germline-derived CDR1 and CDR2 are DFQATT and SNEGSKA (reference sequence). Here the CDR3 DNA reads TGCAGTGCCCGCCGGGACAAACAAGTGTTGGCTGAAGCTTTCTTT. As protein: CSARRDKQVLAEAFF.

The table lists this clonotype with many counts. The chain joins TRBV20-1 to TRBJ1-1; no firm D call. The germline V gene has CDR1 DFQATT and CDR2 SNEGSKA (reference sequence). This CDR3 has 14 amino acids. V lost 4 bases to trimming and J lost 1 base, with 13 bases between them. CDR3 bases: TGCAGTGCTACCCCTGGAGGCGGGAACACTGAAGCTTTCTTT. Protein product: CSATPGGGNTEAFF.

This clonotype was found many times. V is TRBV5-1 and J is TRBJ2-1; perhaps TRBD1 as D (5 bases). The CDR3 length is 16 residues. In germline, CDR1 is SGHRS, CDR2 YFSETQ. Trimming cost V 4 bases and J 4 bases, with 18 bases left between them. CDR3 in amino acids: CASSPVPQGQYNEQFF. Here the CDR3 DNA reads TGCGCCAGCAGCCCCGTGCCCCAGGGCCAGTACAATGAGCAGTTCTTC.

The chain employs TRBV11-3 and TRBJ1-2, with D maybe TRBD1 (5 bases). The CDR3 extends over 15 amino acids. The germline V and J ends were trimmed by 1 base and 0 bases, with 9 bases remaining between them. Germline V gene lookup returns CDR1 SGHNT and CDR2 YENEEA. Here the CDR3 DNA reads TGTGCCAGCAGCTTAGGCAGGGAGCCTAACTATGGCTACACCTTC. The encoded protein is CASSLGREPNYGYTF.

J is TRBJ2-5 and V is TRBV18; 10 nucleotides line up with TRBD2. V was pared by 3 bases and J by 3 bases, with 4 bases of the junction left unmatched. The CDR3 has 15 amino acids. The germline CDR1 and CDR2 sequences are KGHSH and LQKENI. CDR3 bases: TGTGCCAGCTCACCCGGACTAGCGGAGAAAGAGACCCAGTACTTC. It specifies CASSPGLAEKETQYF.

This clonotype was recorded a few times. The rearrangement links TRBV5-1 to TRBJ1-4, with D possibly matching TRBD1 (5 bases). This CDR3 is 14 amino acids long. The germline CDR1 and CDR2 sequences are SGHRS and YFSETQ. Trimming removed 2 bases from V and 6 bases from J, with 11 bases in between. The chain's CDR3 is CASSLEPGDEKLFF. CDR3 DNA sequence: TGCGCCAGCAGCTTAGAACCGGGGGATGAAAAACTGTTTTTT.

This clonotype was detected ten times or more. The CDR3 bases are TGTGCCAGCAGTGCGCCGGGACAGGGACGGGGAGATACGCAGTATTTT. Its translation: CASSAPGQGRGDTQYF. The chain carries TRBV28 and TRBJ2-3; 9 nucleotides align to TRBD1. The junction had 11 bases not matched to a gene; V was cut back by 5 bases and J by 5 bases. Germline CDR1 and CDR2: MDHEN and SYDVKM. CDR3 length: 16 amino acids.